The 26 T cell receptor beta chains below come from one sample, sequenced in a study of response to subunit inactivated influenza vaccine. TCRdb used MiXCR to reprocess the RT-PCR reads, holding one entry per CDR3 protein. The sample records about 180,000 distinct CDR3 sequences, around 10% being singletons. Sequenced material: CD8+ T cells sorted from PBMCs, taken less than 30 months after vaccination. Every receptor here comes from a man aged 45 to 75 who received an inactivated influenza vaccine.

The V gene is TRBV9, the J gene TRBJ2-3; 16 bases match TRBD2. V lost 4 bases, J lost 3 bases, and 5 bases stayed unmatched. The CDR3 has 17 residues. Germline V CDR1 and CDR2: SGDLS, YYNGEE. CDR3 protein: CASSSGTSGGATDTQYF. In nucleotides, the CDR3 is TGTGCCAGCAGCTCAGGGACTAGCGGGGGGGCGACAGATACGCAGTATTTT. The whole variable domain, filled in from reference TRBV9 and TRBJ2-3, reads DSGVTQTPKHLITATGQRVTLRCSPRSGDLSVYWYQQSLDQGLQFLIQYYNGEERAKGNILERFSAQQFPDLHSELNLSSLELGDSALYFCASSSGTSGGATDTQYFGPGTRLTVL.

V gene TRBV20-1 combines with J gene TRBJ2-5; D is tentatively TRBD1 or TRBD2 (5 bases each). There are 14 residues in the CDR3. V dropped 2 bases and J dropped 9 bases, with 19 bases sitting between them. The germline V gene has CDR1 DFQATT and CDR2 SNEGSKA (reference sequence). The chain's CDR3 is CSARTRVNGASQYF. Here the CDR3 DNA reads TGCAGTGCTAGAACCCGGGTGAACGGGGCGTCCCAGTACTTC.

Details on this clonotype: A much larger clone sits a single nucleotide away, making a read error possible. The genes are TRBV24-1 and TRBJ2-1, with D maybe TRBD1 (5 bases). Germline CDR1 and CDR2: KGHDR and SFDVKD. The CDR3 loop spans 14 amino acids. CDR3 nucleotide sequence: TGTGTCACCAGTGATTTGCAGGGCGCGGATGAGCAGTTCTTC. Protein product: CVTSDLQGADEQFF.

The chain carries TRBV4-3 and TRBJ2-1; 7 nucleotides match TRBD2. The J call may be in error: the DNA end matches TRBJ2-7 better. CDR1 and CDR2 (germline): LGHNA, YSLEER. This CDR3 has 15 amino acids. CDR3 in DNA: TGCGCCAGCAGCCAAGGTCTAGCGGCAACCAATGAGCAGTACTTC. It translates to CASSQGLAATNEQYF.

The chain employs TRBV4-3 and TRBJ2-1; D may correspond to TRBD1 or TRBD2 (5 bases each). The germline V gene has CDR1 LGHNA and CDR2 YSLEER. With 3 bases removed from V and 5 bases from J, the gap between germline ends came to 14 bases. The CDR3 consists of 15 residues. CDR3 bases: TGCGCCAGCAGCCATGGGGCGGGTAGGGACAATGAGCAGTTCTTC. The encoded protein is CASSHGAGRDNEQFF.

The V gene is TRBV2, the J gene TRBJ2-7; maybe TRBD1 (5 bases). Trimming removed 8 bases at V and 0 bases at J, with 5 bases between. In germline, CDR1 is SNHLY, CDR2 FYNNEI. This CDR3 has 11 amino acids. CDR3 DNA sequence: TGTGCCAGCGGGGCCTCCTACGAGCAGTACTTC. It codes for CASGASYEQYF.

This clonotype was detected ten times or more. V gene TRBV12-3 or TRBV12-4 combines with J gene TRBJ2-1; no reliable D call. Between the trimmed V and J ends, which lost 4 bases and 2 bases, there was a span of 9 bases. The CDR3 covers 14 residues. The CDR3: CASSYKFPYNEQFF. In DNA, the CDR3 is TGTGCCAGCAGTTACAAGTTTCCCTACAATGAGCAGTTCTTC.

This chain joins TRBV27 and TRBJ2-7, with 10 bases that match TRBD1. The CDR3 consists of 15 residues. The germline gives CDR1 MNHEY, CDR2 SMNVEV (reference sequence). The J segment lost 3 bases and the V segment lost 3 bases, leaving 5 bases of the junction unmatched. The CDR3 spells CASSFPGQGIYEQYF. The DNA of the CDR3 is TGTGCCAGCAGTTTCCCGGGACAGGGGATCTACGAGCAGTACTTC.

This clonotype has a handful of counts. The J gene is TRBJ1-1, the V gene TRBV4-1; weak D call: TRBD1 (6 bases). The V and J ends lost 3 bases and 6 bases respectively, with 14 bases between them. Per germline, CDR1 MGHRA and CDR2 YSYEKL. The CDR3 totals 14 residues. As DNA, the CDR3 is TGCGCCAGCAGCCAGTCACTTGGGGGCGCTGAAGCTTTCTTT. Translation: CASSQSLGGAEAFF.

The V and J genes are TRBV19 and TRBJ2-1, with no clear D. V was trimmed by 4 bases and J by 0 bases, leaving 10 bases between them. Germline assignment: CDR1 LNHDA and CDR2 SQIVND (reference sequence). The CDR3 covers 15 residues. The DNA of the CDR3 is TGTGCCAGTAGTACACTCCCGAGCTCCTACAATGAGCAGTTCTTC. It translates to CASSTLPSSYNEQFF.

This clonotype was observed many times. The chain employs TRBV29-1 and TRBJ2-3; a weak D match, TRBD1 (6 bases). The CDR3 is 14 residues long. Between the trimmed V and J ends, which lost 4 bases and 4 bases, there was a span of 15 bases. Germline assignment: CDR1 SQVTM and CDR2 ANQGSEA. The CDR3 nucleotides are TGCAGCGTTGTAGACGTGGGGGCCCCAGATACGCAGTATTTT. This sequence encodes CSVVDVGAPDTQYF.

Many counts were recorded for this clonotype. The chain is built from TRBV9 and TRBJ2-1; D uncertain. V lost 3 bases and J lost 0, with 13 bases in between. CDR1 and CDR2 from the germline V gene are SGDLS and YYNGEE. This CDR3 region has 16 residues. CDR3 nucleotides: TGTGCCAGCAGCGGAACGACTGGAAGCTCCTACAATGAGCAGTTCTTC. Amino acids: CASSGTTGSSYNEQFF.

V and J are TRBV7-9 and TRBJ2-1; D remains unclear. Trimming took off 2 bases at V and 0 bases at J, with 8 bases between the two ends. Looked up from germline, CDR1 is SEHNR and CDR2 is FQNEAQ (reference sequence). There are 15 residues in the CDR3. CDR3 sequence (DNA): TGTGCCAGCAGCTTACGCCTAGACTCCTACAATGAGCAGTTCTTC. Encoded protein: CASSLRLDSYNEQFF.

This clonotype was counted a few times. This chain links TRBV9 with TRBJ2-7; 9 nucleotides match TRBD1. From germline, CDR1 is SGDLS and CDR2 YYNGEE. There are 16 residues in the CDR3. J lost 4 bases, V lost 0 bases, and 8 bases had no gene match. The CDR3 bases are TGTGCCAGCAGCGTAGGTGTCGGGACAGGGACTTACGAGCAGTACTTC. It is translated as CASSVGVGTGTYEQYF.

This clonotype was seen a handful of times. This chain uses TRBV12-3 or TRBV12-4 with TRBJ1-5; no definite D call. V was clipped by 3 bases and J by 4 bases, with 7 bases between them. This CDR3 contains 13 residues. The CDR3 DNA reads TGTGCCAGCAGTTTTACGGATAATCAGCCCCAGCATTTT. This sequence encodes CASSFTDNQPQHF.

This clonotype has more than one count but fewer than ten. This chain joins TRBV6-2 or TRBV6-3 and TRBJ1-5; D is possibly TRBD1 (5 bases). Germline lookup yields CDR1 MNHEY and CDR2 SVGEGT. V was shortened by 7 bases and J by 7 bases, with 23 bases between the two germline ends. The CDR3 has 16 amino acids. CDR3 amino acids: CASTSGRDSLRQPQHF. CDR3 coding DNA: TGTGCCAGCACCTCAGGAAGAGACAGTCTTCGCCAGCCCCAGCATTTT.

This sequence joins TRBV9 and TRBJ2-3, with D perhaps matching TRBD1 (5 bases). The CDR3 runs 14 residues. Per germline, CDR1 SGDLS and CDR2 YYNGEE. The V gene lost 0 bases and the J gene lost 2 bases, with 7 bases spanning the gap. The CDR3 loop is CASSVEQVTDTQYF. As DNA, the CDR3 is TGTGCCAGCAGCGTAGAACAGGTCACAGATACGCAGTATTTT.

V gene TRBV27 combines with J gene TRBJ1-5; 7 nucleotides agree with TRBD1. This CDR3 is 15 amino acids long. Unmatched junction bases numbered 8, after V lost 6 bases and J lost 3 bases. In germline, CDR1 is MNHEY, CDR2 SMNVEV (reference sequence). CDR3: CASRTLGQSNQPQHF. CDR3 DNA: TGTGCCAGCAGGACCCTGGGACAGTCCAATCAGCCCCAGCATTTT.

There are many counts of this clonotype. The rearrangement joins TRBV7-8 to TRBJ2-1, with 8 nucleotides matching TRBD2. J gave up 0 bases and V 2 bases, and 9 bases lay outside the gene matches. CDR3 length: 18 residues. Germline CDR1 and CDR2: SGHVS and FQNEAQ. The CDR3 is CASSLQAGVPSSYNEQFF. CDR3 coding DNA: TGTGCCAGCAGCTTACAAGCGGGAGTTCCAAGCTCCTACAATGAGCAGTTCTTC. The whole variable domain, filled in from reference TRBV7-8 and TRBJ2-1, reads GAGVSQSPRYKVAKRGQDVALRCDPISGHVSLFWYQQALGQGPEFLTYFQNEAQLDKSGLPSDRFFAERPEGSVSTLKIQRTQQEDSAVYLCASSLQAGVPSSYNEQFFGPGTRLTVL.

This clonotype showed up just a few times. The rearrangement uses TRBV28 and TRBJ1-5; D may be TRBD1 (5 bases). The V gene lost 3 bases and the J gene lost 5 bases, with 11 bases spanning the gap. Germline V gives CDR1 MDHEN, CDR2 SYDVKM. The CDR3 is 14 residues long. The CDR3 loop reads CASSFWDAYQPQHF. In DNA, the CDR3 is TGTGCCAGCAGTTTTTGGGACGCCTATCAGCCCCAGCATTTT.

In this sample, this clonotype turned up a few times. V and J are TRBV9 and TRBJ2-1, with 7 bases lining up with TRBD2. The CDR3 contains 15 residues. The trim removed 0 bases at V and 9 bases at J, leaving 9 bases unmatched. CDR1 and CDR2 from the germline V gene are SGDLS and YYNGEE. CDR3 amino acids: CASSVGGGGFSEQFF. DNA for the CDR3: TGTGCCAGCAGCGTAGGCGGGGGTGGGTTCAGTGAGCAGTTCTTC.

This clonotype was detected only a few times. This CDR3 reads CASSLKGGGYGYTF. DNA of the CDR3: TGTGCCAGCAGTTTAAAAGGGGGTGGCTATGGCTACACCTTC. The chain employs TRBV12-3 or TRBV12-4 and TRBJ1-2; a weak D match, TRBD1 (6 bases). There are 14 residues in the CDR3. V lost 2 bases, J lost 4 bases, and 11 bases lay in between.

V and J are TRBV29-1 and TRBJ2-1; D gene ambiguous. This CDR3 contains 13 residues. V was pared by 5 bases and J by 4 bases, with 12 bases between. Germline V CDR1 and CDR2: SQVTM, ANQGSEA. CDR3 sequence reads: CSVLTDGYNEQFF. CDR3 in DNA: TGCAGCGTTTTAACGGACGGGTACAATGAGCAGTTCTTC.

The CDR3 DNA follows: TGTGCCAGCTCACCAGTGAGGGGGCATGAGGACACTGAAGCTTTCTTT. It translates to CASSPVRGHEDTEAFF. V gene TRBV18 combines with J gene TRBJ1-1, with 7 bases lining up with TRBD1. V was clipped by 2 bases and J by 3 bases; unmatched bases: 9. The CDR3 loop spans 16 amino acids. Germline V gene data show CDR1 as KGHSH and CDR2 as LQKENI.

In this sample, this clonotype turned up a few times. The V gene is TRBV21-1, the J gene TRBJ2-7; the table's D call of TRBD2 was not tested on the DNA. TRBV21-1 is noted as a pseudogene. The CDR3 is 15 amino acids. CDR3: CASSCRGTRSYEQYF. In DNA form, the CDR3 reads TGTGCCAGCAGTTGCCGAGGGACTAGATCCTACGAGCAGTACTTC.

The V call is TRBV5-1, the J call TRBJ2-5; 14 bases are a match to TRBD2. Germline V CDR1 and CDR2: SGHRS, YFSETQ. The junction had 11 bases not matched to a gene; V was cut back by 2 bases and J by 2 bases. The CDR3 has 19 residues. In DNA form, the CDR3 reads TGCGCCAGCAGCTTCCCCGGGACTAGCGGGGGCACGAGTCAAGAGACCCAGTACTTC. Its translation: CASSFPGTSGGTSQETQYF.